A selection of T cell receptor beta chains follows, all from one sample in a study of T cell repertoires in cytomegalovirus infection. In TCRdb, the reads were re-called with MiXCR into one record per CDR3 protein. This table has 100,000 to 150,000 distinct CDR3 sequences, about 10% appearing once. Material: PBMCs. Receptors originate from a human donor in good health (CMV status not recorded). Some clones in this sample may be carry-over from other donors' samples. CDR3s include the opening cysteine and the closing phenylalanine or tryptophan. The order of the fields is D gene, V gene, clone size, J gene, CDR3 DNA, CDR3 protein. A D gene is named only where the DNA matches it firmly. Expanded clones are given a class, and other clones once, few, many or no size at all.

D: .
V: TRBV5-4
size: many
J: TRBJ1-6
DNA: TGTGCCAGCAGCCCCGCGGGGGCGCGAAATTCACCCCTCCACTTT
CDR3: CASSPAGARNSPLHF

D: .
V: TRBV7-2
size: many
J: TRBJ1-2
DNA: TGTGCCAGCAGCACCCAAGCCCAGGTCAACTATGGCTACACCTTC
CDR3: CASSTQAQVNYGYTF

D: TRBD1
V: TRBV29-1
size: few
J: TRBJ2-1
DNA: TGCAGCGGGGCCGGGACAGCCACCTACAATGAGCAGTTCTTC
CDR3: CSGAGTATYNEQFF

D: .
V: TRBV27
size: few
J: TRBJ1-1
DNA: TGTGCCAGCAGTTTCCGGGGAATGGAAGCTTTCTTT
CDR3: CASSFRGMEAFF

D: .
V: TRBV28
size: many
J: TRBJ1-1
DNA: TGTGCCAGCAGTTTATTAGTGGAGACAAGAAAGAACACTGAAGCTTTCTTT
CDR3: CASSLLVETRKNTEAFF

D: .
V: TRBV28
size: many
J: TRBJ1-2
DNA: TGTGCCAGCAGTTTGGCCACCTCCTATGGCTACACCTTC
CDR3: CASSLATSYGYTF

D: .
V: TRBV28
size: many
J: TRBJ1-4
DNA: TGTGCCAGCAGTTTAACGGTTAATGAAAAACTGTTTTTT
CDR3: CASSLTVNEKLFF

D: .
V: TRBV19
size: many
J: TRBJ2-5
DNA: TGTGCCAGTAGTACCCATCTCGACGGATCGGTTGGGACCCAGTACTTC
CDR3: CASSTHLDGSVGTQYF

D: .
V: TRBV5-6
size: many
J: TRBJ2-7
DNA: TGTGCCAGCAGCTTGAGTTCCCGGGCCCCCGAGCAGTACTTC
CDR3: CASSLSSRAPEQYF

D: TRBD1
V: TRBV29-1
size: few
J: TRBJ2-1
DNA: TGCAGCGTAAGGGACAGGGCGAGAAACAATGAGCAGTTCTTC
CDR3: CSVRDRARNNEQFF

D: .
V: TRBV2
size: .
J: TRBJ1-6
DNA: TGTGCCATCCAACCGGGTCCTAGGAATAATTCACCCCTCCACTTT
CDR3: CAIQPGPRNNSPLHF

D: TRBD2
V: TRBV12-3/TRBV12-4
size: many
J: TRBJ2-4
DNA: TGTGCCAGCAGTTTCTCGGTGGGAGGGGACATTCAGTACTTC
CDR3: CASSFSVGGDIQYF

D: TRBD1
V: TRBV2
size: many
J: TRBJ1-1
DNA: TGTGCCAGCAGTGAAATAGGGACAGCGAACACTGAAGCTTTCTTT
CDR3: CASSEIGTANTEAFF

D: .
V: TRBV6-6
size: many
J: TRBJ2-7
DNA: TGTGCCAGCAGTGGGGACGGAGCCTACGAGCAGTACTTC
CDR3: CASSGDGAYEQYF

D: .
V: TRBV7-2
size: many
J: TRBJ1-3
DNA: TGTGCCAGCAGCTTAGCCCGGACGGCCTCTGGAAACACCATATATTTT
CDR3: CASSLARTASGNTIYF

D: .
V: TRBV7-2
size: many
J: TRBJ2-7
DNA: TGTGCCAGCAGCTGGGGGCCAATCGAGCAGTACTTC
CDR3: CASSWGPIEQYF

D: .
V: TRBV7-2
size: many
J: TRBJ1-3
DNA: TGTGCCAGCAGCTTGACGACCTCGGGAAACACCATATATTTT
CDR3: CASSLTTSGNTIYF

D: TRBD1
V: TRBV6-1
size: few
J: TRBJ1-4
DNA: TGTGCCAGCACTGGACAGGGGATGGGAGAAAAACTGTTTTTT
CDR3: CASTGQGMGEKLFF

D: .
V: TRBV20-1
size: .
J: TRBJ2-2
DNA: TGCAGTGCTAGTCAGCACCCAGGAATTAATTCAATCGGGGAGCTGTTTTTT
CDR3: CSASQHPGINSIGELFF

D: TRBD1
V: TRBV5-1
size: .
J: TRBJ2-3
DNA: TGCGCCAGCAGCAGTAGGACAGGCGCCACAGATACGCAGTATTTT
CDR3: CASSSRTGATDTQYF

D: .
V: TRBV7-2
size: many
J: TRBJ1-3
DNA: TGTGCCAGCAGCCTCTACGCAGGCGGAAACACCATATATTTT
CDR3: CASSLYAGGNTIYF

D: .
V: TRBV5-1
size: many
J: TRBJ1-1
DNA: TGCGCCAGCAGCTTGGCTTGGGACGGCACTGAAGCTTTCTTT
CDR3: CASSLAWDGTEAFF

D: .
V: TRBV20-1
size: few
J: TRBJ1-6
DNA: TGCAGTGCTCTTGAAACCGGGCCTAAACATTCACCCCTCCACTTT
CDR3: CSALETGPKHSPLHF

D: .
V: TRBV15
size: many
J: TRBJ2-2
DNA: TGTGCCACCAGCGTCGCCGGGACATTTAACACCGGGGAGCTGTTTTTT
CDR3: CATSVAGTFNTGELFF

D: .
V: TRBV5-4
size: few
J: TRBJ2-3
DNA: TGTGCCAGCAGCTCGACAAGTGCAGATACGCAGTATTTT
CDR3: CASSSTSADTQYF

D: .
V: TRBV2
size: many
J: TRBJ2-2
DNA: TGTGCCAGCAGTGAGCAGGGGTGGACCGGGGAGCTGTTTTTT
CDR3: CASSEQGWTGELFF

D: .
V: TRBV12-3/TRBV12-4
size: many
J: TRBJ2-7
DNA: TGTGCCAGCAGTTTAGCGAACTCCTACGAGCAGTACTTC
CDR3: CASSLANSYEQYF

D: TRBD2
V: TRBV2
size: many
J: TRBJ2-1
DNA: TGTGCCAGAACAGGGACTAGCGGGGGGTCTGGGGAGCAGTTCTTC
CDR3: CARTGTSGGSGEQFF

D: TRBD2
V: TRBV14
size: many
J: TRBJ2-1
DNA: TGTGCCAGCAGCCAAGGGTGGCTAGCGGCCCCCTACAATGAGCAGTTCTTC
CDR3: CASSQGWLAAPYNEQFF

D: .
V: TRBV12-3/TRBV12-4
size: .
J: TRBJ1-2
DNA: TGTGCCAGCAGTTTTGCAGGAGCTAACTATGGCTACACCTTC
CDR3: CASSFAGANYGYTF

D: .
V: TRBV7-2
size: many
J: TRBJ2-3
DNA: TGTGCCAGCAGCTCCTATTTGAATACGCAGTATTTT
CDR3: CASSSYLNTQYF

D: .
V: TRBV6-6
size: many
J: TRBJ1-5
DNA: TGTGCCAGCAGTTACTCGGATCCCTTGGCATCCCAGCCCCAGCATTTT
CDR3: CASSYSDPLASQPQHF

D: TRBD2
V: TRBV7-3
size: many
J: TRBJ2-5
DNA: TGTGCCAGCAGCCGAGGAGCGGGACAAGAGACCCAGTACTTC
CDR3: CASSRGAGQETQYF

D: TRBD2
V: TRBV2
size: many
J: TRBJ2-1
DNA: TGTGCCAGCAGTGAGGAGCGGGGTAAAAACAATGAGCAGTTCTTC
CDR3: CASSEERGKNNEQFF